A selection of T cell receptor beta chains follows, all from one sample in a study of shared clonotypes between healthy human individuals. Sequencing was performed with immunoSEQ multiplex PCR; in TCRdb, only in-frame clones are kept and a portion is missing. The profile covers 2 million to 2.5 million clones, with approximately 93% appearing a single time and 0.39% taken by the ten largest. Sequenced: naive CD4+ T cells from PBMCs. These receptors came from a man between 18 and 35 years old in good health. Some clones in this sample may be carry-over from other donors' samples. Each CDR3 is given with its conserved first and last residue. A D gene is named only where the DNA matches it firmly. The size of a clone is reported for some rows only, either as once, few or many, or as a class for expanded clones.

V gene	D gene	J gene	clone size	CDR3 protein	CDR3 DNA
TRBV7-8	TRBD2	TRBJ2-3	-	CASSLSASGSTDTQYF	TGTGCCAGCAGCTTAAGCGCTAGCGGTAGCACAGATACGCAGTATTTT
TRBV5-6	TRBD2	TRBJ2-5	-	CASSSTSGARETQYF	TGTGCCAGCAGCTCCACTAGCGGGGCCAGGGAGACCCAGTACTTC
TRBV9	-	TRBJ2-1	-	CASSVDLLYSNEQFF	TGTGCCAGCAGCGTAGATCTTTTATATAGCAATGAGCAGTTCTTC
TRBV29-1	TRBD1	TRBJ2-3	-	CSGGQRNTDTQYF	TGCAGCGGGGGACAGCGAAACACAGATACGCAGTATTTT
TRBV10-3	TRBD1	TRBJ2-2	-	CAIGGQGSTGELFF	TGTGCCATCGGGGGACAGGGTAGCACCGGGGAGCTGTTTTTT
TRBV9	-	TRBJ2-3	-	CASSGFGNSGDTQYF	TGTGCCAGCAGCGGTTTCGGGAACAGCGGAGATACGCAGTATTTT
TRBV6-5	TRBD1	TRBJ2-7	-	CASSLTGEREQYF	TGTGCCAGCAGTTTGACAGGGGAACGGGAGCAGTACTTC
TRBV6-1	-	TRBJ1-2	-	CASSLPRDGDGYTF	TGTGCCAGCAGTTTACCCAGGGATGGCGATGGCTACACCTTC
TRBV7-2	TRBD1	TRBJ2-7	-	CASSLVAAGQGASEEQYF	TGTGCCAGCAGCTTAGTGGCGGCGGGACAGGGGGCCAGTGAAGAGCAGTACTTC
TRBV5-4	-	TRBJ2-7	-	CASSLEGGGEQYF	TGTGCCAGCAGCTTGGAAGGGGGAGGAGAGCAGTACTTC
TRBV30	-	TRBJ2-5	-	CAWTRFTPGETQYF	TGTGCCTGGACGAGATTTACCCCGGGGGAGACCCAGTACTTC
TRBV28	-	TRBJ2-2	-	CASRAGLTGELFF	TGTGCCAGCAGGGCGGGCTTAACCGGGGAGCTGTTTTTT
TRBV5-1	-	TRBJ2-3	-	CASSWLAGAQTDTQYF	TGCGCCAGCAGCTGGCTCGCGGGGGCGCAGACAGATACGCAGTATTTT
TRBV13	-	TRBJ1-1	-	CASSLGYGRSTEAFF	TGTGCCAGCAGCTTAGGCTATGGACGTTCAACTGAAGCTTTCTTT
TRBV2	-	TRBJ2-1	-	CASTPGGSTTVFEQFF	TGTGCCAGCACCCCAGGGGGGAGTACTACGGTTTTTGAGCAGTTCTTC
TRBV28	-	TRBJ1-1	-	CASSLFEAFF	TGTGCCAGCAGTTTATTTGAAGCTTTCTTT
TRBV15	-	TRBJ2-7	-	CATSRAFSMVSYEQYF	TGTGCCACCAGCAGGGCCTTTAGCATGGTCTCCTACGAGCAGTACTTC
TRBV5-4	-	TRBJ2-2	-	CASSQGRNTNTGELFF	TGTGCCAGCAGCCAAGGACGGAACACGAACACCGGGGAGCTGTTTTTT
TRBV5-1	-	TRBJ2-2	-	CASSLTDRTFTGELFF	TGCGCCAGCAGCCTCACGGACAGAACTTTCACCGGGGAGCTGTTTTTT
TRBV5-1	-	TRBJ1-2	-	CASSAGGLNYGYTF	TGCGCCAGCAGTGCCGGAGGGCTTAACTATGGCTACACCTTC
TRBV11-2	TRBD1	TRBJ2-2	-	CASSPLRTGSNTGELFF	TGTGCCAGCAGCCCCCTAAGGACAGGGAGTAACACCGGGGAGCTGTTTTTT
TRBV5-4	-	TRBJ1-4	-	CASSLSRDGEKLFF	TGTGCCAGCAGCCTGAGCAGGGATGGGGAAAAACTGTTTTTT
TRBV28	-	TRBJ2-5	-	CASSSPGARTQYF	TGTGCCAGCAGTTCTCCGGGGGCCAGGACCCAGTACTTC
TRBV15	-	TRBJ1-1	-	CATSTRPGTEAFF	TGTGCCACCAGCACGCGCCCGGGGACTGAAGCTTTCTTT
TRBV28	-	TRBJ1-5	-	CASSGGGQPQHF	TGTGCCAGCAGTGGAGGGGGTCAGCCCCAGCATTTT
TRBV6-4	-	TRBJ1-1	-	CASSDWGGNTEAFF	TGTGCCAGCAGTGACTGGGGAGGGAACACTGAAGCTTTCTTT
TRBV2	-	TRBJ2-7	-	CASSEESSKEYF	TGTGCCAGCAGTGAAGAGTCCTCCAAGGAGTACTTC
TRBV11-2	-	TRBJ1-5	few	CASSLSGGNQPQHF	TGTGCCAGCAGCTTAAGCGGGGGCAATCAGCCCCAGCATTTT
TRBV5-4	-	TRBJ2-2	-	CASSPGQGGTGELFF	TGTGCCAGCAGCCCCGGTCAGGGGGGCACCGGGGAGCTGTTTTTT
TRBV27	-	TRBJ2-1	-	CASSELGGGNEQFF	TGTGCCAGCAGTGAGTTGGGGGGTGGGAATGAGCAGTTCTTC
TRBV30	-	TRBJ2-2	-	CAWRGYGELFF	TGTGCCTGGAGGGGGTACGGGGAGCTGTTTTTT
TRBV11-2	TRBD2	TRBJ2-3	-	CASSLRIGGASGSSDTQYF	TGTGCCAGCAGCTTAAGGATTGGTGGTGCTAGCGGGAGTTCAGATACGCAGTATTTT
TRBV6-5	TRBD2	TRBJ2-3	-	CASSYQVAGTPDTQYF	TGTGCCAGCAGTTACCAGGTAGCGGGAACGCCAGATACGCAGTATTTT
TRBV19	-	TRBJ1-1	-	CASSMVDSVVAEAFF	TGTGCCAGTAGTATGGTCGACAGCGTCGTCGCGGAAGCTTTCTTT
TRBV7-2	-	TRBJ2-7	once	CASSLLGLLYEQYF	TGTGCCAGCAGCTTATTGGGACTTCTCTACGAGCAGTACTTC
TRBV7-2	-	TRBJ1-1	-	CASSLVARPEAFF	TGTGCCAGCAGCTTAGTAGCGAGACCAGAAGCTTTCTTT
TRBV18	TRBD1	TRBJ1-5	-	CASTGQYNQPQHF	TGTGCCAGCACGGGACAGTACAATCAGCCCCAGCATTTT
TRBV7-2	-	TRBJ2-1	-	CASSLDSSEQFF	TGTGCCAGCAGCCTCGACTCTAGTGAGCAGTTCTTC
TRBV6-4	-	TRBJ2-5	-	CASASPIGGRGETQYF	TGTGCCAGCGCATCCCCGATCGGGGGGCGGGGCGAGACCCAGTACTTC